The 20 T cell receptor beta chains below were found in one sample sequenced in a study of HIV-infected patients and healthy controls. TCRdb re-analysed the 5' RACE reads in MiXCR, keeping a single row per CDR3 protein. The data hold 60,000 to 75,000 distinct CDR3 sequences, with about 16% observed a single time. The sequencing sample was made of CD4+ T cells from blood. These receptors came from a human donor in good health.

This clonotype was observed many times. V and J are TRBV3-1 and TRBJ1-2; tentatively, D is TRBD1 (6 bases). The V end was cut by 3 bases, the J end by 8 bases, with 13 bases between. This CDR3 has 13 amino acids. In germline, CDR1 is LGHDT, CDR2 YNNKEL (reference sequence). The CDR3 is CASSQRYREGYTF. CDR3 bases: TGTGCCAGCAGCCAGAGGTACAGGGAAGGCTACACCTTC. The full variable domain, with the rest looked up from reference TRBV3-1 and TRBJ1-2, is DTAVSQTPKYLVTQMGNDKSIKCEQNLGHDTMYWYKQDSKKFLKIMFSYNNKELIINETVPNRFSPKSPDKAHLNLHINSLELGDSAVYFCASSQRYREGYTFGSGTRLTVV.

This clonotype was seen only a few times. The CDR3 DNA sequence: TGTGCCAGCAGCTTAGCGGGACAGGGGGCCTATGGCTACACCTTC. Translation gives CASSLAGQGAYGYTF. The rearrangement joins TRBV7-8 to TRBJ1-2, with TRBD1 matching 12 bases. This CDR3 has 15 amino acids. After removal of 0 bases from V and 4 bases from J, the junction contained 0 bases not matched to a gene. The germline gives CDR1 SGHVS, CDR2 FQNEAQ.

This clonotype was counted between two and nine times. The chain recombines TRBV19 with TRBJ1-3; D gene uncertain. This CDR3 comprises 14 residues. Germline values: CDR1 LNHDA, CDR2 SQIVND (reference sequence). Trimming removed 11 bases at V and 0 bases at J, with 14 bases between. CDR3 protein: CASTWDLSGNTIYF. The CDR3 DNA reads as TGTGCCTCGACGTGGGATCTCTCTGGAAACACCATATATTTT.

The sample holds many counts of this clonotype. The rearrangement uses TRBV20-1 and TRBJ1-1; maybe TRBD1 (6 bases). V shed 0 bases and J shed 4 bases, with 12 bases lying between them. The CDR3 consists of 14 residues. Germline values: CDR1 DFQATT, CDR2 SNEGSKA (reference sequence). The CDR3 reads CSARDTGRSTEAFF. As DNA, the CDR3 is TGCAGTGCTAGAGACACAGGGAGGAGCACTGAAGCTTTCTTT.

The chain uses TRBV7-2 and TRBJ2-7, with a weak D call TRBD2 (6 bases). Between the trimmed V and J ends, which lost 6 bases and 2 bases, there was a span of 17 bases. Germline V gene lookup returns CDR1 SGHTA and CDR2 FQGNSA. The CDR3 totals 15 residues. Here the CDR3 DNA reads TGTGCCAGCAGTAGACAGCGGGTCCTCACCTACGAGCAGTACTTC. Encoded protein: CASSRQRVLTYEQYF.

This clonotype was seen only a few times. V gene TRBV20-1 combines with J gene TRBJ1-5; D not certain. The V and J ends lost 4 bases and 0 bases respectively, with 10 bases between them. The CDR3 extends over 14 amino acids. Germline loops: CDR1 DFQATT, CDR2 SNEGSKA (reference sequence). The CDR3 DNA reads as TGCAGTGCTACAGCCCAATTTAGCAATCAGCCCCAGCATTTT. This sequence encodes CSATAQFSNQPQHF.

This clonotype has at least ten counts. The V and J genes are TRBV20-1 and TRBJ2-1, with D possibly being TRBD2 (7 bases). CDR3 length: 14 residues. Germline CDR1 DFQATT, CDR2 SNEGSKA (reference sequence). V was shortened by 5 bases and J by 5 bases, with 16 bases between the two germline ends. CDR3 DNA sequence: TGCAGTGCTGACCCAGCGGGGACAAACAATGAGCAGTTCTTC. Its protein is CSADPAGTNNEQFF.

This clonotype appeared a few times. The chain recombines TRBV12-3 or TRBV12-4 with TRBJ2-7, with D perhaps matching TRBD1 or TRBD2 (5 bases each). V dropped 8 bases and J dropped 3 bases, with 14 bases sitting between them. The CDR3 runs to 13 residues. As DNA, the CDR3 is TGTGCCAGCCACCGGGACGGTGGCTACGAGCAGTACTTC. Its protein is CASHRDGGYEQYF.

This chain connects TRBV19 to TRBJ2-5; D is perhaps TRBD2 (5 bases). This CDR3 contains 14 residues. The germline gives CDR1 LNHDA, CDR2 SQIVND (reference sequence). V lost 7 bases, J lost 1 base, and 13 bases lay in between. CDR3 DNA sequence: TGTGCCAGTACGAGCGGAAAATTCCAAGAGACCCAGTACTTC. Encoded protein: CASTSGKFQETQYF.

This clonotype was counted between two and nine times. The genes are TRBV19 and TRBJ1-5, with 10 bases fitting TRBD1. Germline V gives CDR1 LNHDA, CDR2 SQIVND (reference sequence). The ends lost 4 bases at V and 10 bases at J; junction bases unmatched: 10. The CDR3 consists of 15 residues. CDR3 DNA: TGTGCCAGTAGTACTAAAGGGACAGGGGATCGACCCCAGCATTTT. Translation: CASSTKGTGDRPQHF. Full variable domain (rest looked up from reference TRBV19 and TRBJ1-5): DGGITQSPKYLFRKEGQNVTLSCEQNLNHDAMYWYRQDPGQGLRLIYYSQIVNDFQKGDIAEGYSVSREKKESFPLTVTSAQKNPTAFYLCASSTKGTGDRPQHFGDGTRLSIL.

The rearrangement links TRBV11-1 to TRBJ1-1, with TRBD1 matching over 8 bases. In germline, CDR1 is SGHAT, CDR2 FQDESV (reference sequence). The CDR3 runs 14 residues. V trimming: 6 bases; J trimming: 1 base; junction bases outside the gene matches: 4. The CDR3 coding sequence is TGTGCCAGCAGGCCGACAGGGGCGAACACTGAAGCTTTCTTT. Protein sequence: CASRPTGANTEAFF.

A few counts support this clonotype. The chain recombines TRBV3-1 with TRBJ2-6; the match to TRBD1 covers 8 bases. CDR1 is LGHDT and CDR2 is YNNKEL in the germline V gene (reference sequence). CDR3 size: 19 residues. Germline trimming cut 4 bases from V and 1 base from J; bases unmatched to any gene: 12. CDR3 DNA sequence: TGTGCCAGCAGCCTACCCCCCGGGACAGGTTCTTCTGGGGCCAACGTCCTGACTTTC. It specifies CASSLPPGTGSSGANVLTF.

This clonotype was recorded a few times. The rearrangement links TRBV7-8 to TRBJ1-3; D possibly corresponds to TRBD1 (5 bases). V lost 5 bases to trimming and J lost 4 bases, with 21 bases between them. The CDR3 length is 17 residues. Germline values: CDR1 SGHVS, CDR2 FQNEAQ. CDR3 in amino acids: CASSPIPTRAGGNTIYF. CDR3 coding DNA: TGTGCCAGCAGCCCGATCCCCACCCGAGCAGGGGGAAACACCATATATTTT.

The V gene is TRBV19, the J gene TRBJ1-5; D unclear. Trimming shortened V by 4 bases and J by 0 bases, and 4 bases separated the two germline ends. This CDR3 has 13 residues. The germline V gene has CDR1 LNHDA and CDR2 SQIVND (reference sequence). CDR3 sequence: CASSKSSNQPQHF. In DNA, the CDR3 is TGTGCCAGTAGTAAGAGTAGCAATCAGCCCCAGCATTTT.

This clonotype was observed many times. The rearrangement links TRBV13 to TRBJ2-2, with 7 bases identical to TRBD1. V was pared by 2 bases and J by 2 bases, with 23 bases of the junction left unmatched. The CDR3 spans 22 residues. CDR1 is PRHDT and CDR2 is FYEKMQ in the germline V gene (reference sequence). The DNA for the CDR3 is TGTGCCAGCAGCTTAAGGGGCTGGCGACTGACAGGGCCAGCCACCAACACCGGGGAGCTGTTTTTT. Translated, it gives CASSLRGWRLTGPATNTGELFF.

CDR3 loop: CATSDWTDEGTGELFF. The CDR3 nucleotides read TGTGCCACCAGTGACTGGACGGACGAAGGGACCGGGGAGCTGTTTTTT. The V gene is TRBV24-1, the J gene TRBJ2-2, with no clear D. CDR1 KGHDR and CDR2 SFDVKD come from the germline V gene. Trimming stripped 4 bases from V and 5 bases from J, with 16 bases between. The CDR3 loop spans 16 amino acids.

The chain is built from TRBV19 and TRBJ2-1, with unresolved D. CDR1 LNHDA and CDR2 SQIVND come from the germline V gene (reference sequence). CDR3 length: 12 amino acids. Trimming cost V 1 base and J 13 bases, with 11 bases left between them. The CDR3 is CASSIGPPPQFF. The CDR3 DNA reads TGTGCCAGTAGTATAGGACCTCCACCCCAGTTCTTC.

This clonotype came up many times. The J gene is TRBJ2-5, the V gene TRBV11-2; no reliable D call. The CDR3 extends over 12 amino acids. Between the trimmed V and J ends, which lost 2 bases and 5 bases, there was a span of 6 bases. Germline V lookup: CDR1 SGHAT, CDR2 FQNNGV. CDR3 amino acids: CASSLYGETQYF. CDR3 DNA sequence: TGTGCCAGCAGCTTATATGGGGAGACCCAGTACTTC.

This clonotype was seen a handful of times. V gene TRBV5-1 combines with J gene TRBJ2-3; D could derive from TRBD1 or TRBD2 (5 bases each). The germline V and J ends were trimmed by 5 bases and 0 bases, with 10 bases remaining between them. From germline, CDR1 is SGHRS and CDR2 YFSETQ. The CDR3 sequence is 14 residues long. CDR3 region: CASRRDRSTDTQYF. The CDR3 DNA is TGCGCCAGCAGACGGGACCGAAGCACAGATACGCAGTATTTT. Supplemented by reference TRBV5-1 and TRBJ2-3, the full variable domain reads KAGVTQTPRYLIKTRGQQVTLSCSPISGHRSVSWYQQTPGQGLQFLFEYFSETQRNKGNFPGRFSGRQFSNSRSEMNVSTLELGDSALYLCASRRDRSTDTQYFGPGTRLTVL.

This clonotype was detected a few times. This chain uses TRBV20-1 with TRBJ2-3, with TRBD2 matching over 9 bases. This CDR3 is 19 amino acids long. V shed 1 base, J shed 0 bases, and the junction held 14 bases outside the gene matches. Per germline, CDR1 DFQATT and CDR2 SNEGSKA (reference sequence). The CDR3, as DNA: TGCAGTGCTAGAGTCGGGTTCGTTAGCGGGAGAATAAGCACAGATACGCAGTATTTT. This encodes CSARVGFVSGRISTDTQYF.